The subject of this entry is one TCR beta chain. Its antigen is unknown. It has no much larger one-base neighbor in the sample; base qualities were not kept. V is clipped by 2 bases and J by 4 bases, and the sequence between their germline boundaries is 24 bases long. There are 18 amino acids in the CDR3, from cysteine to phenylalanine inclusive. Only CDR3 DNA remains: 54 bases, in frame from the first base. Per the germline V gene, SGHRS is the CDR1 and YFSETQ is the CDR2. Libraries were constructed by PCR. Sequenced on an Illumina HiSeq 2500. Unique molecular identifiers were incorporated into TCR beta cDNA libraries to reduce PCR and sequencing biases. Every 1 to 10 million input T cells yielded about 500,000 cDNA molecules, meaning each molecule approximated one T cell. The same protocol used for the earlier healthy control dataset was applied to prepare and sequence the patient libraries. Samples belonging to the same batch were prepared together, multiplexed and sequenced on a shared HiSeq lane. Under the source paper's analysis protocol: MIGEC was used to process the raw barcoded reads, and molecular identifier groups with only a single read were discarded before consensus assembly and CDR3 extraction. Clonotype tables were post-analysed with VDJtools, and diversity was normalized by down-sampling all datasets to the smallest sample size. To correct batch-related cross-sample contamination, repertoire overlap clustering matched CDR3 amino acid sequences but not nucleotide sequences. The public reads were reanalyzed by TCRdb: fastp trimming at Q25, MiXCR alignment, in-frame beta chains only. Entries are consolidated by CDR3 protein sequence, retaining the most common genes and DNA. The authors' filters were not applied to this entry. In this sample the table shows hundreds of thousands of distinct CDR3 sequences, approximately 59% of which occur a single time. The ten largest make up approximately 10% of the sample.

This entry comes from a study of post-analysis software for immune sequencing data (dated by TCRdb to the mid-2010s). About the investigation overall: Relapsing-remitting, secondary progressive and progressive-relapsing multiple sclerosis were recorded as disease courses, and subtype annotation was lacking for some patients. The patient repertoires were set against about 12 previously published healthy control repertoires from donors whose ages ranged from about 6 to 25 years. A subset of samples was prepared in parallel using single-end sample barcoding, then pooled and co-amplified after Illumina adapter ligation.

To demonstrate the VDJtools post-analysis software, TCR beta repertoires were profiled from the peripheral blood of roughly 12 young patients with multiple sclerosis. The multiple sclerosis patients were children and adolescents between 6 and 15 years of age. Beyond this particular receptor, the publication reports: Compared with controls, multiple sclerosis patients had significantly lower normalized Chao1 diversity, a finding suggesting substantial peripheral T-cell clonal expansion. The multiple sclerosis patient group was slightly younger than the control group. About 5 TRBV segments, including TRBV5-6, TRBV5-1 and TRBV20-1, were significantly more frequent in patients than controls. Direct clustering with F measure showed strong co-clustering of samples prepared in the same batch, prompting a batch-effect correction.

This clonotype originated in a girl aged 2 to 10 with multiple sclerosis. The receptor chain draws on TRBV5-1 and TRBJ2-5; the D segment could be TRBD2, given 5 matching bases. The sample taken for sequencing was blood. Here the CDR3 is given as CASSFTLNGVLRVETQYF. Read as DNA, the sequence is TGCGCCAGCAGCTTCACGTTGAACGGGGTCCTCCGGGTAGAGACCCAGTACTTC.